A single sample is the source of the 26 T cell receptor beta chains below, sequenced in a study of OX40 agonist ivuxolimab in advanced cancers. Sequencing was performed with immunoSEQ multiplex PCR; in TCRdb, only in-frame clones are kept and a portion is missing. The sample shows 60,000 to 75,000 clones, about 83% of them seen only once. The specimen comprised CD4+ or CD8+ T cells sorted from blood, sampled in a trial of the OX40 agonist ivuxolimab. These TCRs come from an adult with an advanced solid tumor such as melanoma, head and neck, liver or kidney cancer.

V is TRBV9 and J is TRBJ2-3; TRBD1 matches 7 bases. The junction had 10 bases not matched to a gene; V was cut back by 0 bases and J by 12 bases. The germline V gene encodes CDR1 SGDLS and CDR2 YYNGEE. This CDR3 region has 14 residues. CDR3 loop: CASSVADRTSFQYF. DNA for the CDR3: TGTGCCAGCAGCGTAGCGGACAGGACCTCTTTCCAGTATTTT.

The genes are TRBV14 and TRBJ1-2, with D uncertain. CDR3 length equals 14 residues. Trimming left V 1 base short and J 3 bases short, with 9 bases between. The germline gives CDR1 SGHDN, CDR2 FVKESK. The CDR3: CASSQGGSYYGYTF. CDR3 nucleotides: TGTGCCAGCAGCCAAGGGGGTAGCTACTATGGCTACACCTTC.

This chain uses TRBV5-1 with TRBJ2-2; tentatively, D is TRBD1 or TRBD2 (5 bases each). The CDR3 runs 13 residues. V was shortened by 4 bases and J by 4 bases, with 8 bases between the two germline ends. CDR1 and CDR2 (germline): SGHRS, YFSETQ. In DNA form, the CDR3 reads TGCGCCAGCAGCCGGGGCAGCACCGGGGAGCTGTTTTTT. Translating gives CASSRGSTGELFF.

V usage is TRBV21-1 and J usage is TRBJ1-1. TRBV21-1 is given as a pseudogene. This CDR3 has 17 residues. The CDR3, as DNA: TGTGCCAGCAGCAAAAATTGGGGTCTACTCATGAACACTGAAGCTTTCTTT. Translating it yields CASSKNWGLLMNTEAFF.

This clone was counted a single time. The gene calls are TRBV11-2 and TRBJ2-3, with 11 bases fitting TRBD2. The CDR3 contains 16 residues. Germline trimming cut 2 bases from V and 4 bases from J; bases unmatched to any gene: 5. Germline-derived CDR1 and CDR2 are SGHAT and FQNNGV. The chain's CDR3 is CASSLIAGGFSDTQYF. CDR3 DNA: TGTGCCAGCAGCTTAATAGCGGGAGGGTTCTCAGATACGCAGTATTTT.

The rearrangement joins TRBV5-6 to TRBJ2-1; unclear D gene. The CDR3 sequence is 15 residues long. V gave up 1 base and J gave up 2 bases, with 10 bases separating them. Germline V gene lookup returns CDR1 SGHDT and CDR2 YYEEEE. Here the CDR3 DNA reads TGTGCCAGCAGCTTGCAAGGGTTTACCTACAATGAGCAGTTCTTC. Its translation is CASSLQGFTYNEQFF.

Here the CDR3 reads CASTNFPGEQFF. CDR3 DNA: TGTGCCAGCACCAACTTTCCCGGGGAGCAGTTCTTC. The rearrangement links TRBV6-5 to TRBJ2-1, with D unresolved. This CDR3 region has 12 residues. Trimming removed 7 bases at V and 10 bases at J, with 14 bases between. CDR1 is MNHEY, CDR2 SVGAGI, per germline.

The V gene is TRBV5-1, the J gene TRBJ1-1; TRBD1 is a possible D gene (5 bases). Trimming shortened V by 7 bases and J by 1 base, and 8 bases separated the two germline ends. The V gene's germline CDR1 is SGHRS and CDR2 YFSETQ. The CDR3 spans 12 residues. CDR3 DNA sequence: TGCGCCAGCGGGGCAGGGAACACTGAAGCTTTCTTT. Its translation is CASGAGNTEAFF.

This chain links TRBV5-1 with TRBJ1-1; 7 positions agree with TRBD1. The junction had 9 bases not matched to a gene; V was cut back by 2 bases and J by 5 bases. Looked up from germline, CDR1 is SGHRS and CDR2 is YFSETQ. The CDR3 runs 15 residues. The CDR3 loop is CASSFRPGGVTEAFF. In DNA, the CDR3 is TGCGCCAGCAGCTTTCGTCCAGGGGGAGTGACTGAAGCTTTCTTT.

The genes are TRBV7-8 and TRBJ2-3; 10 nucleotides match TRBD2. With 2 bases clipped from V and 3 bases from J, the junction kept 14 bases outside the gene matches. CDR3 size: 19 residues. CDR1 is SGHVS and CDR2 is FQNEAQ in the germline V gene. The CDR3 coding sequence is TGTGCCAGCAGCTTACGAGGGGGGGCTAGCGGGAGTTTTACAGATACGCAGTATTTT. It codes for CASSLRGGASGSFTDTQYF.

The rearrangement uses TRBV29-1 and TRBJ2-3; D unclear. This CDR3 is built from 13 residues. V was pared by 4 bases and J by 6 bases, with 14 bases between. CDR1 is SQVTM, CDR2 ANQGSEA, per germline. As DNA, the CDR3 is TGCAGCGTTGGGAAGGGCCCCCGGGATACGCAGTATTTT. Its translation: CSVGKGPRDTQYF.

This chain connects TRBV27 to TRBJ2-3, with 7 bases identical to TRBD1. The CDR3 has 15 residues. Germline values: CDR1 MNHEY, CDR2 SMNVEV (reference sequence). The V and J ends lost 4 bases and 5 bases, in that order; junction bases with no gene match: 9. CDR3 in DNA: TGTGCCAGCAGTTCGAGGGGGCTAGGGGGAGATACGCAGTATTTT. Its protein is CASSSRGLGGDTQYF.

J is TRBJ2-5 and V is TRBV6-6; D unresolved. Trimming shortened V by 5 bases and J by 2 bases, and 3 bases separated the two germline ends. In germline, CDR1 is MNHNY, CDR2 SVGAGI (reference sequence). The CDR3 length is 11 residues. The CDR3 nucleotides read TGTGCCAGCAGTCCACAAGAGACCCAGTACTTC. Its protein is CASSPQETQYF.

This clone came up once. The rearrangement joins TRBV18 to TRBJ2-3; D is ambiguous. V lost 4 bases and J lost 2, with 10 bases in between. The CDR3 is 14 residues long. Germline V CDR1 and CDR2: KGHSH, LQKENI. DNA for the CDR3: TGTGCCAGCTCACAGGACCAAACCACAGATACGCAGTATTTT. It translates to CASSQDQTTDTQYF.

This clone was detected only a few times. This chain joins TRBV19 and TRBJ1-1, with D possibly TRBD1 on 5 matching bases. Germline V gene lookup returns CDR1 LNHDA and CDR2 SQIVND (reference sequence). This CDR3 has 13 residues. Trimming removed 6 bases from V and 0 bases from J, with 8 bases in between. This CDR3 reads CASRGQLNTEAFF. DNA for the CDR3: TGTGCCAGTAGGGGGCAGCTGAACACTGAAGCTTTCTTT.

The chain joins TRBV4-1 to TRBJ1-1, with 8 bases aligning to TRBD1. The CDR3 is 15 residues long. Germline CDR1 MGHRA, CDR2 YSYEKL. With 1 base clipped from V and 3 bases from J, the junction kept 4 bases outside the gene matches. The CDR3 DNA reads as TGCGCCAGCAGCCAAGGGGACAGGATACACACTGAAGCTTTCTTT. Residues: CASSQGDRIHTEAFF.

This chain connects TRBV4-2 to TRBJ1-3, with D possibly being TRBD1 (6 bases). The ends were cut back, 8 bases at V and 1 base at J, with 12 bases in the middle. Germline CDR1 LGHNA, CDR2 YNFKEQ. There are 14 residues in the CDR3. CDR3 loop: CASRGGESGNTIYF. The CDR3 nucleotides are TGTGCCAGCCGCGGGGGCGAGTCTGGAAACACCATATATTTT.

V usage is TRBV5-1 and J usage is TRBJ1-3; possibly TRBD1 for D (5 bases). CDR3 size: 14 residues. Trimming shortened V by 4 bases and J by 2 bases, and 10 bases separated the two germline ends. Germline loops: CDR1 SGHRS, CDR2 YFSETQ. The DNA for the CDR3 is TGCGCCAGCAGCCCCGGGGGGGCTGGAAACACCATATATTTT. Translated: CASSPGGAGNTIYF.

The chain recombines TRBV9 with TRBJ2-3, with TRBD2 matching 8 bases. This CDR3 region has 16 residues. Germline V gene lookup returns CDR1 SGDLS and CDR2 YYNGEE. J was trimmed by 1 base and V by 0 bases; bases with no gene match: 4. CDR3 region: CASSVVPAGGTDTQYF. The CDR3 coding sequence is TGTGCCAGCAGCGTAGTACCAGCGGGGGGCACAGATACGCAGTATTTT.

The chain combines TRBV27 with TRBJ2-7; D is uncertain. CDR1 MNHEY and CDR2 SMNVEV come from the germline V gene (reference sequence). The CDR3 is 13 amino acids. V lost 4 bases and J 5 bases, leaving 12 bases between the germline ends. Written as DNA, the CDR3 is TGTGCCAGCAGTTCCTCTGTGGGTCACGAGCAGTACTTC. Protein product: CASSSSVGHEQYF.

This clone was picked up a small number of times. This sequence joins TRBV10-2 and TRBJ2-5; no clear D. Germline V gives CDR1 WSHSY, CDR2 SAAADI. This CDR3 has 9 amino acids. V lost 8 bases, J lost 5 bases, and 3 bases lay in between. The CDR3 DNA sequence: TGCGCCAGCGGGGAGACCCAGTACTTC. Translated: CASGETQYF.

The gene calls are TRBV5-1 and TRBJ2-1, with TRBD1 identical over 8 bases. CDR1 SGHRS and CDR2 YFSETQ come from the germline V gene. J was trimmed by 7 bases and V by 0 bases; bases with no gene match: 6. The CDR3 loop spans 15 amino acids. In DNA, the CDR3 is TGCGCCAGCAGCTTGGCAGGACAGGGTAGGAATGAGCAGTTCTTC. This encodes CASSLAGQGRNEQFF.

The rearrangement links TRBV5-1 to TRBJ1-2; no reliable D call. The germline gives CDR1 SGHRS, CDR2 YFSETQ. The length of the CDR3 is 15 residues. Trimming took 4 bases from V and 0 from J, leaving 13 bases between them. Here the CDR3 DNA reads TGCGCCAGCAGCGGCGGTGACCGTGCTAACTATGGCTACACCTTC. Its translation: CASSGGDRANYGYTF. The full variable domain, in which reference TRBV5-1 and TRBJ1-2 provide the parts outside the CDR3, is KAGVTQTPRYLIKTRGQQVTLSCSPISGHRSVSWYQQTPGQGLQFLFEYFSETQRNKGNFPGRFSGRQFSNSRSEMNVSTLELGDSALYLCASSGGDRANYGYTFGSGTRLTVV.

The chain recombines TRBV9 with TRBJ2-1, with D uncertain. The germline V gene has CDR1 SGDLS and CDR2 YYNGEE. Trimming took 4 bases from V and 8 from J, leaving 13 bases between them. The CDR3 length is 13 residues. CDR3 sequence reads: CASSYGDSDEQFF. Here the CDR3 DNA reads TGTGCCAGCAGCTACGGCGACTCCGATGAGCAGTTCTTC.

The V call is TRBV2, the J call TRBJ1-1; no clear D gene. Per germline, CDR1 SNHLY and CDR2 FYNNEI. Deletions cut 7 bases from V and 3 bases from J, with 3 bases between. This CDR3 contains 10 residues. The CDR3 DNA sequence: TGTGCCAGCATCGACACTGAAGCTTTCTTT. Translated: CASIDTEAFF. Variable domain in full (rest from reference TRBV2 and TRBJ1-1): EPEVTQTPSHQVTQMGQEVILRCVPISNHLYFYWYRQILGQKVEFLVSFYNNEISEKSEIFDDQFSVERPDGSNFTLKIRSTKLEDSAMYFCASIDTEAFFGQGTRLTVV.

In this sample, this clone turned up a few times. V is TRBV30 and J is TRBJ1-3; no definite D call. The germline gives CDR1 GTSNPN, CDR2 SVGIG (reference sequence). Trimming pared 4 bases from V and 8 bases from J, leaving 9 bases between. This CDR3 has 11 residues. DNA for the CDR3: TGTGCCTGGACCCGTAGGGACACCATATATTTT. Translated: CAWTRRDTIYF.